One sample yielded the 18 T cell receptor beta chains listed below, sequenced in a study of CD8 T cells in ankylosing spondylitis. Regarding the study as a whole: Typical of ankylosing spondylitis blood, it appeared, was a TCR beta motif of roughly eight highly homologous variants.

TCRdb reanalysed the 5' RACE reads using MiXCR and keeps one entry per CDR3 protein. This sample has approximately 520,000 distinct CDR3 sequences, with over 4% found just once. The antigens of these receptors remain unknown. Sequences were obtained from blood, either unsorted or a sorted T cell fraction (not recorded which). The receptors were gathered from a male donor with ankylosing spondylitis.

This clonotype was picked up many times. V gene TRBV28 combines with J gene TRBJ2-7; D not certain. The V end was cut by 5 bases, the J end by 12 bases, with 14 bases between. The CDR3 loop spans 11 amino acids. Germline CDR1 is MDHEN and CDR2 is SYDVKM. The CDR3 spells CASSGSGRWYF. The DNA of the CDR3 is TGTGCCAGCAGTGGATCCGGGCGGTGGTACTTC. The entire variable domain, with the rest obtained from reference TRBV28 and TRBJ2-7, is as follows: DVKVTQSSRYLVKRTGEKVFLECVQDMDHENMFWYRQDPGLGLRLIYFSYDVKMKEKGDIPEGYSVSREKKERFSLILESASTNQTSMYLCASSGSGRWYFGPGTRLTVT.

This clonotype was recorded many times. V is TRBV12-3 or TRBV12-4 and J is TRBJ1-3; D is undetermined. Deletions cut 5 bases from V and 3 bases from J, with 14 bases between. The CDR3 is 15 amino acids. The CDR3 region is CASSPGRWSGNTIYF. Here the CDR3 DNA reads TGTGCCAGCAGTCCAGGCCGTTGGAGTGGAAACACCATATATTTT.

The chain employs TRBV7-2 and TRBJ2-7, with TRBD2 identical over 7 bases. Germline CDR1 SGHTA, CDR2 FQGNSA. The J segment lost 0 bases and the V segment lost 5 bases, leaving 7 bases of the junction unmatched. The CDR3 has 15 residues. CDR3 residues: CASSPRERDSYEQYF. The CDR3 nucleotides read TGTGCCAGCAGCCCGCGCGAGCGGGACTCCTACGAGCAGTACTTC.

At least ten counts were recorded for this clonotype. The chain couples TRBV10-3 to TRBJ2-2; D possibly matches TRBD1 or TRBD2 (5 bases each). Trimming took off 4 bases at V and 4 bases at J, with 16 bases between the two ends. CDR1 is ENHRY, CDR2 SYGVKD, per germline. The CDR3 is made up of 16 amino acids. As DNA, the CDR3 is TGTGCCATCAGTGGGTCGATGAGGGGAAGCACCGGGGAGCTGTTTTTT. This gives the protein CAISGSMRGSTGELFF.

J is TRBJ2-1 and V is TRBV6-1; 7 positions agree with TRBD2. Trimming took 7 bases from V and 0 from J; bases not matched to a gene: 6. Germline CDR1 MNHNS, CDR2 SASEGT. The CDR3 covers 15 residues. The CDR3 here is CASNRAGNSYNEQFF. DNA of the CDR3: TGTGCCAGCAATCGAGCGGGGAACTCCTACAATGAGCAGTTCTTC.

V and J are TRBV27 and TRBJ2-6, with a possible D match to TRBD2 (6 bases). Per the germline V gene, CDR1 is MNHEY and CDR2 is SMNVEV (reference sequence). CDR3 length: 17 amino acids. Between the trimmed V and J ends, which lost 5 bases and 2 bases, there was a span of 16 bases. DNA for the CDR3: TGTGCCAGCAGTCCTTACTATTCGGGAGCTGGGGCCAACGTCCTGACTTTC. Translation: CASSPYYSGAGANVLTF.

In this sample, this clonotype turned up many times. CDR3 sequence: CASSRLLDFNEQFF. CDR3 DNA: TGTGCCAGCAGTCGGCTACTAGACTTCAATGAGCAGTTCTTC. The V and J genes are TRBV2 and TRBJ2-1; possibly TRBD2 for D (5 bases). CDR3 length: 14 residues. The germline CDR1 and CDR2 sequences are SNHLY and FYNNEI. V lost 5 bases, J lost 6 bases, and 14 bases lay in between.

This clonotype was seen only a few times. The gene calls are TRBV30 and TRBJ2-3; 9 positions match TRBD2. Germline V lookup: CDR1 GTSNPN, CDR2 SVGIG (reference sequence). V lost 2 bases to trimming and J lost 6 bases; unmatched junction nucleotides: 3. There are 13 residues in the CDR3. Written as DNA, the CDR3 is TGTGCCTGGAGTAGAACTAGCGGGGATACGCAGTATTTT. It codes for CAWSRTSGDTQYF.

At least ten counts were recorded for this clonotype. The rearrangement links TRBV4-3 to TRBJ2-5; no clear D gene. Looked up from germline, CDR1 is LGHNA and CDR2 is YSLEER. The CDR3 has 15 amino acids. V lost 0 bases to trimming and J lost 2 bases, with 10 bases between them. CDR3 amino acids: CASSQDRLEQETQYF. In DNA, the CDR3 is TGCGCCAGCAGCCAAGATCGGTTGGAACAAGAGACCCAGTACTTC.

This clonotype was picked up many times. This chain links TRBV6-2 or TRBV6-3 with TRBJ2-1; D might be TRBD2 (6 bases). CDR3 size: 14 residues. Germline lookup yields CDR1 MNHEY and CDR2 SVGEGT. V lost 7 bases and J lost 3, with 13 bases in between. The CDR3 loop is CASITGVGYNEQFF. In DNA, the CDR3 is TGTGCCAGCATCACGGGAGTTGGCTACAATGAGCAGTTCTTC.

This clonotype was seen repeatedly, ten times or more. This rearrangement joins TRBV20-1 to TRBJ2-7, with D perhaps TRBD1 (5 bases). The CDR3 covers 13 residues. The germline V and J ends were trimmed by 0 bases and 3 bases, with 9 bases remaining between them. CDR1 and CDR2 (germline): DFQATT, SNEGSKA (reference sequence). The CDR3 sequence: CSARDGHLYEQYF. CDR3 sequence (DNA): TGCAGTGCTAGAGATGGACACCTCTACGAGCAGTACTTC.

This clonotype was counted at least ten times. The chain carries TRBV5-1 and TRBJ2-1, with D unclear. The CDR3 has 12 residues. The ends were cut back, 6 bases at V and 7 bases at J, with 11 bases in the middle. Germline loops: CDR1 SGHRS, CDR2 YFSETQ. The CDR3 loop is CASNLMGNEQFF. Here the CDR3 DNA reads TGCGCCAGCAACTTAATGGGGAATGAGCAGTTCTTC.

This clonotype showed up many times. The rearrangement links TRBV20-1 to TRBJ2-3; D is ambiguous. V gave up 3 bases and J gave up 10 bases, with 14 bases separating them. CDR3 length: 12 amino acids. From germline, CDR1 is DFQATT and CDR2 SNEGSKA (reference sequence). The CDR3 sequence: CSASLTQQAQYF. CDR3 nucleotide sequence: TGCAGTGCTAGTTTAACCCAACAAGCGCAGTATTTT.

This clonotype was recorded at least ten times. The chain couples TRBV12-3 or TRBV12-4 to TRBJ1-2, with 8 bases fitting TRBD1. This CDR3 region has 14 residues. The J segment lost 8 bases and the V segment lost 3 bases, leaving 8 bases of the junction unmatched. The CDR3 bases are TGTGCCAGCAGTTTTGGGACAGGCGGATGGGGCTACACCTTC. Translation gives CASSFGTGGWGYTF.

This clonotype was counted ten times or more. The junction does not match germline at one end; this may be a read error. The rearrangement links TRBV7-2 to TRBJ1-1; D is possibly TRBD1 (6 bases). The CDR3 spans 13 residues. CDR1 and CDR2 from the germline V gene are SGHTA and FQGNSA. The CDR3 DNA is TGCGCCAGCAGCCTTCAGGGGAGCACTGAAGCTTTCTTT. This sequence encodes CASSLQGSTEAFF.

This clonotype was seen ten or more times. The chain is built from TRBV24-1 and TRBJ2-7, with 10 bases lining up with TRBD2. Germline values: CDR1 KGHDR, CDR2 SFDVKD. CDR3 length: 14 residues. V gave up 3 bases and J gave up 5 bases; unmatched junction bases: 3. CDR3 in DNA: TGTGCCACCAGTGATACTAGCGGGAACGACGAGCAGTACTTC. Translated, it gives CATSDTSGNDEQYF.

This clonotype was detected only a few times. This chain uses TRBV28 with TRBJ1-1, with D hard to call. The CDR3 runs to 12 residues. The germline V gene has CDR1 MDHEN and CDR2 SYDVKM. Trimming removed 2 bases at V and 1 base at J, with 2 bases between. In nucleotides, the CDR3 is TGTGCCAGCAGTTTACAGAACACTGAAGCTTTCTTT. The encoded protein is CASSLQNTEAFF.

V and J are TRBV3-1 and TRBJ1-1, with D perhaps TRBD1 (5 bases). Trimming shortened V by 10 bases and J by 4 bases, and 22 bases separated the two germline ends. Looked up from germline, CDR1 is LGHDT and CDR2 is YNNKEL (reference sequence). CDR3 length: 15 residues. In nucleotides, the CDR3 is TGTGCCACCTCCCAAATGGGGGTCGGAGCCACTGAAGCTTTCTTT. Translation: CATSQMGVGATEAFF.